These T cell receptor beta chains were read from a single sample in a study of blood T cells in healthy people across ages. One entry per CDR3 protein, called by TCRdb with MiXCR from the 5' RACE reads. Of 850,000 to 1,300,000 distinct CDR3 sequences in the sample, more than 35% were seen once. Sequenced input: blood. These receptors were obtained from an older woman in good health. The CDR3 runs from the conserved cysteine through the conserved F or W. The D gene is left open where the match is weak. The size field is filled for only some rows; it gives once, few, many or a size class.

CDR3 DNA,CDR3 protein,D gene,clone size,J gene,V gene
TGTGCCAGCAGCAAGGGGACCCAGTACTTC,CASSKGTQYF,NA,NA,TRBJ2-5,TRBV21-1
TGCAGTGCTCCGGGACAGGGGGCCCCCTATGGCTACACCTTC,CSAPGQGAPYGYTF,TRBD1,few,TRBJ1-2,TRBV20-1
TGTGCCTGGAGTAGGAGCGGGAGGGCCTACGAGCAGTACTTC,CAWSRSGRAYEQYF,TRBD2,NA,TRBJ2-7,TRBV30
TGTGCCAGCAGCGTTGGGGTACAAAACTATGGCTACACCTTC,CASSVGVQNYGYTF,NA,NA,TRBJ1-2,TRBV9
TGTGCCAGCAGTTACGGGGAGGTGGGTCAGCCCCAGCATTTT,CASSYGEVGQPQHF,NA,NA,TRBJ1-5,TRBV12-3/TRBV12-4
TGTGCCAGCAGTTTCCGGGACAGGTACAATGAGCAGTTCTTC,CASSFRDRYNEQFF,TRBD1,few,TRBJ2-1,TRBV28
TGCGCCAGCAGCTTGACTAGCGGGAGTATCGATGAGCAGTTCTTC,CASSLTSGSIDEQFF,TRBD2,few,TRBJ2-1,TRBV5-1
TGTGCCAGCGGATCGGGGGAGGACTCCTACAATGAGCAGTTCTTC,CASGSGEDSYNEQFF,NA,few,TRBJ2-1,TRBV28
TGTGCCAGCAGCTTCGGGGCGGGGTTTAACACTGAAGCTTTCTTT,CASSFGAGFNTEAFF,NA,few,TRBJ1-1,TRBV7-2
TGTGCCAGCAGTAAAAGACCAATGGAGACCCAGTACTTC,CASSKRPMETQYF,NA,few,TRBJ2-5,TRBV27
TGCGCCAGCAGTGGGGACTGGGCCTACGAGCAGTACTTC,CASSGDWAYEQYF,NA,NA,TRBJ2-7,TRBV5-1
TGTGCCAGCACAAGGGACAGGGTGGACGAGCAGTACTTC,CASTRDRVDEQYF,TRBD1,NA,TRBJ2-7,TRBV28
TGCGCCAGCAGCTTGACTAGCGGGGTCTACGAGCAGTACTTC,CASSLTSGVYEQYF,TRBD2,few,TRBJ2-7,TRBV5-1
TGTGCCAGCTCACCACCGAACAGCCCAGATACGCAGTATTTT,CASSPPNSPDTQYF,NA,few,TRBJ2-3,TRBV18
TGTGCCAGCAGTTTATTACCCCAGGGGAGGGAGCAGTACTTC,CASSLLPQGREQYF,NA,few,TRBJ2-4,TRBV28
TGCAGTGCTAGACCGGACAGGGTGGATCAGCCCCAGCATTTT,CSARPDRVDQPQHF,TRBD1,NA,TRBJ1-5,TRBV20-1
TGTGCCAGCAGCTCATCACTTGCCGGGGACACCTACGAGCAGTACTTC,CASSSSLAGDTYEQYF,NA,NA,TRBJ2-7,TRBV7-6
TGTGCCAGCAGCTTCGGGGGCCCGGACACTGAAGCTTTCTTT,CASSFGGPDTEAFF,NA,few,TRBJ1-1,TRBV11-2
TGTGCCAGCAGTTTGTCAACAGGGGGGACTTCGCAGCCTACGCAGTATTTT,CASSLSTGGTSQPTQYF,TRBD1,few,TRBJ2-3,TRBV27
TGTGCCAGCAGTTTCCGAGGGAGACTAGCGGGAGGTATAGACAATGAGCAGTTCTTC,CASSFRGRLAGGIDNEQFF,TRBD2,NA,TRBJ2-1,TRBV27
TGTGCCAGCAGCGTCCGGCGAGACCCATCCTACAATGAGCAGTTCTTC,CASSVRRDPSYNEQFF,NA,few,TRBJ2-1,TRBV7-2
TGCGCCAGCAGCTTGCTTAGGTGGACTGGACCCTACAATGAGCAGTTCTTC,CASSLLRWTGPYNEQFF,NA,NA,TRBJ2-1,TRBV5-1
TGTGCCAGCAGCCTTAACGAGGGACAGGGGGAGGAGACCCAGTACTTC,CASSLNEGQGEETQYF,TRBD1,few,TRBJ2-5,TRBV9
TGCGCCAGCAGCCAAGAATCCTGGGTCTCCTATAATTCACCCCTCCACTTT,CASSQESWVSYNSPLHF,NA,NA,TRBJ1-6,TRBV4-1
TGTGCCAGCAGCTTAGAGGGTCTAGCGGGTTACTACGAGCAGTACTTC,CASSLEGLAGYYEQYF,TRBD2,NA,TRBJ2-7,TRBV7-2
TGTGCCAGCAGTTTAGGGACAAGCAAAGAGACCCAGTACTTC,CASSLGTSKETQYF,NA,few,TRBJ2-5,TRBV12-3/TRBV12-4
TGTGCCTGTCGGCCCCTAGCGGGAGCAGCAGATACGCAGTATTTT,CACRPLAGAADTQYF,TRBD2,NA,TRBJ2-3,TRBV30
TGTGCCACCGAAGGGGACAGGGGGCTCGGAAATGAGCAGTTCTTC,CATEGDRGLGNEQFF,TRBD1,few,TRBJ2-1,TRBV15
TGCAGCGCCCCGGGGCTAGCATCCAACAATGAGCAGTTCTTC,CSAPGLASNNEQFF,NA,NA,TRBJ2-1,TRBV29-1